Below, 32 T cell receptor beta chains from the same sample are listed, as sequenced in a study of cytomegalovirus exposure and HLA in healthy donors. Both 60 Vbeta primers and 13 Jbeta primers went into the PCR. The assay was immunoSEQ multiplex PCR, and TCRdb's table has in-frame clones only and misses some. The sample yields 150,000 to 200,000 clones, about 79% seen once. The sample consisted of PBMCs. The source is a man between 18 and 29 years old in good health and CMV-seronegative.

For this clone: The identical CDR3 is also encoded by other nucleotide sequences in the sample. The gene calls are TRBV28 and TRBJ2-7; tentative D call: TRBD2 (5 bases). The V end was cut by 3 bases, the J end by 4 bases, with 10 bases between. This CDR3 spans 13 amino acids. The germline gives CDR1 MDHEN, CDR2 SYDVKM. In nucleotides, the CDR3 is TGTGCCAGCAGTTTGGCCGGAGGATACGAGCAGTACTTC. It translates to CASSLAGGYEQYF.

The chain carries TRBV27 and TRBJ1-1; D is ambiguous. The germline V gene encodes CDR1 MNHEY and CDR2 SMNVEV (reference sequence). The CDR3 sequence is 13 residues long. Trimming removed 8 bases at V and 6 bases at J, with 16 bases between. The CDR3: CASGLVDGAEAFF. The CDR3 DNA reads TGTGCCAGCGGTCTTGTTGACGGGGCTGAAGCTTTCTTT.

V gene TRBV5-4 combines with J gene TRBJ1-2; 12 bases line up with TRBD1. The V segment lost 4 bases and the J segment 4 bases; nucleotides outside the gene matches: 5. CDR3 length: 15 residues. Germline CDR1 SGHNT, CDR2 YYREEE (reference sequence). The CDR3: CASSIGTGGAYGYTF. The CDR3, as DNA: TGTGCCAGCAGCATCGGGACAGGGGGCGCCTATGGCTACACCTTC.

This rearrangement joins TRBV7-8 to TRBJ2-2, with D perhaps TRBD1 (5 bases). V was trimmed by 2 bases and J by 6 bases, leaving 10 bases between them. CDR1 and CDR2 (germline): SGHVS, FQNEAQ. The CDR3 runs to 14 residues. The CDR3 loop reads CASSLRQGPGELFF. DNA for the CDR3: TGTGCCAGCAGCTTACGTCAGGGTCCCGGGGAGCTGTTTTTT.

The J gene is TRBJ2-7, the V gene TRBV25-1, with D uncertain. This CDR3 has 11 residues. Germline V CDR1 and CDR2: MGHDK, SYGVNS. Trimming removed 4 bases from V and 2 bases from J, with 3 bases in between. CDR3 sequence reads: CASSVTYEQYF. The CDR3 DNA follows: TGTGCCAGCAGTGTAACCTACGAGCAGTACTTC.

In this sample, this clone turned up once. This chain links TRBV5-1 with TRBJ1-1; 7 positions agree with TRBD1. V was clipped by 7 bases and J by 8 bases; unmatched bases: 11. The V gene's germline CDR1 is SGHRS and CDR2 YFSETQ. The CDR3 covers 13 residues. The CDR3 sequence is CASGGTASAEAFF. In nucleotides, the CDR3 is TGCGCCAGCGGGGGGACAGCCTCCGCCGAAGCTTTCTTT. Variable domain in full (rest from reference TRBV5-1 and TRBJ1-1): KAGVTQTPRYLIKTRGQQVTLSCSPISGHRSVSWYQQTPGQGLQFLFEYFSETQRNKGNFPGRFSGRQFSNSRSEMNVSTLELGDSALYLCASGGTASAEAFFGQGTRLTVV.

This clone was picked up one time. The V and J genes are TRBV30 and TRBJ2-7, with 8 bases matching TRBD1. Germline-derived CDR1 and CDR2 are GTSNPN and SVGIG (reference sequence). V trimming: 3 bases; J trimming: 2 bases; junction bases outside the gene matches: 3. The length of the CDR3 is 13 residues. The CDR3 coding sequence is TGTGCCTGGAGACTACAGGGGGCCTACGAGCAGTACTTC. Its translation is CAWRLQGAYEQYF.

The gene calls are TRBV28 and TRBJ2-3; 8 bases map to TRBD1. Trimming removed 4 bases from V and 3 bases from J; junction bases left unmatched: 6. Germline V gives CDR1 MDHEN, CDR2 SYDVKM. This CDR3 has 15 amino acids. Here the CDR3 reads CASSSGGDRTDTQYF. CDR3 sequence (DNA): TGTGCCAGCAGTTCAGGGGGCGATCGGACAGATACGCAGTATTTT. The full variable domain, its missing parts supplied by reference TRBV28 and TRBJ2-3, is DVKVTQSSRYLVKRTGEKVFLECVQDMDHENMFWYRQDPGLGLRLIYFSYDVKMKEKGDIPEGYSVSREKKERFSLILESASTNQTSMYLCASSSGGDRTDTQYFGPGTRLTVL.

This clone was observed once. V usage is TRBV5-4 and J usage is TRBJ2-5; D gene ambiguous. V was cut by 0 bases and J by 1 base, with 7 bases left in between. Per the germline V gene, CDR1 is SGHNT and CDR2 is YYREEE (reference sequence). The CDR3 spans 14 residues. The CDR3 nucleotides are TGTGCCAGCAGCTTGGTGCTAGGCCAAGAGACCCAGTACTTC. It specifies CASSLVLGQETQYF.

This rearrangement joins TRBV30 to TRBJ2-7; 9 bases align to TRBD2. Germline CDR1 GTSNPN, CDR2 SVGIG (reference sequence). The CDR3 length is 17 residues. V lost 2 bases to trimming and J lost 0 bases; unmatched junction nucleotides: 11. The CDR3 DNA is TGTGCCTGGAGTATAGGGGGCCTAGCGGGGCTCTCCTACGAGCAGTACTTC. The encoded protein is CAWSIGGLAGLSYEQYF.

The chain recombines TRBV28 with TRBJ2-5; 12 nucleotides line up with TRBD2. The CDR3 contains 15 residues. CDR1 and CDR2 from the germline V gene are MDHEN and SYDVKM. After removal of 6 bases from V and 5 bases from J, the junction contained 7 bases not matched to a gene. The CDR3 bases are TGTGCCAGCAGCCGAAGACTAGCGGGAGTCGAGACCCAGTACTTC. Its translation: CASSRRLAGVETQYF.

The chain has TRBV30 and TRBJ2-3, with 10 bases fitting TRBD2. Trimming cost V 3 bases and J 1 base; bases outside gene matches: 4. The CDR3 loop spans 15 amino acids. Germline V CDR1 and CDR2: GTSNPN, SVGIG (reference sequence). CDR3 nucleotides: TGTGCCTGGAGCCCCGGGACTAGCGGCACAGATACGCAGTATTTT. This gives the protein CAWSPGTSGTDTQYF. Full variable domain (remainder filled in from reference TRBV30 and TRBJ2-3): SQTIHQWPATLVQPVGSPLSLECTVEGTSNPNLYWYRQAAGRGLQLLFYSVGIGQISSEVPQNLSASRPQDRQFILSSKKLLLSDSGFYLCAWSPGTSGTDTQYFGPGTRLTVL.

CDR3 sequence: CAWSPDGGATDTQYF. DNA for the CDR3: TGTGCCTGGAGCCCAGACGGGGGGGCGACAGATACGCAGTATTTT. The V gene is TRBV30, the J gene TRBJ2-3; 8 bases align to TRBD2. Germline values: CDR1 GTSNPN, CDR2 SVGIG (reference sequence). The CDR3 is 15 residues long. Trimming cost V 3 bases and J 3 bases; bases outside gene matches: 8.

The CDR3 reads CASRTTGGPYEAFF. In nucleotides, the CDR3 is TGTGCCAGCAGGACGACAGGGGGCCCCTATGAAGCTTTCTTT. The chain uses TRBV28 and TRBJ1-1, with TRBD1 matching over 10 bases. The CDR3 is 14 amino acids. Germline CDR1 and CDR2: MDHEN and SYDVKM. The trim removed 6 bases at V and 7 bases at J, leaving 8 bases unmatched.

DNA of the CDR3: TGTGCCAGCAGTTCCCATACCCTTCAGGGGAAAGGCTACACCTTC. Residues: CASSSHTLQGKGYTF. The rearrangement joins TRBV28 to TRBJ1-2, with D possibly TRBD1 on 6 matching bases. This CDR3 has 15 residues. CDR1 and CDR2 from the germline V gene are MDHEN and SYDVKM. Trimming took off 4 bases at V and 8 bases at J, with 20 bases between the two ends.

The rearrangement links TRBV9 to TRBJ2-3; 12 nucleotides agree with TRBD2. There are 18 residues in the CDR3. With V trimmed by 0 bases and J by 1 base, 6 bases remained unmatched. Germline CDR1 SGDLS, CDR2 YYNGEE. CDR3 sequence: CASSVGGASGGGTDTQYF. Written as DNA, the CDR3 is TGTGCCAGCAGCGTAGGAGGGGCTAGCGGGGGGGGCACAGATACGCAGTATTTT. The entire variable domain, with the rest obtained from reference TRBV9 and TRBJ2-3, is as follows: DSGVTQTPKHLITATGQRVTLRCSPRSGDLSVYWYQQSLDQGLQFLIQYYNGEERAKGNILERFSAQQFPDLHSELNLSSLELGDSALYFCASSVGGASGGGTDTQYFGPGTRLTVL.

This clone was recorded a few times. V is TRBV5-8 and J is TRBJ1-4, with 10 nucleotides matching TRBD1. The germline CDR1 and CDR2 sequences are SGHTS and YDEGEE. This CDR3 is built from 15 residues. With V trimmed by 4 bases and J by 8 bases, 8 bases remained unmatched. The CDR3 region has the DNA TGTGCCAGCAGCCGACCCGGGACAGGGGAGGAAAAACTGTTTTTT. Encoded protein: CASSRPGTGEEKLFF.

This chain joins TRBV27 and TRBJ2-2, with D perhaps TRBD1 (8 bases). The CDR3 has 19 residues. The V gene's germline CDR1 is MNHEY and CDR2 SMNVEV (reference sequence). Between the trimmed V and J ends, which lost 5 bases and 4 bases, there was a span of 26 bases. The CDR3 is CASSPRTTRQGRVTGELFF. CDR3 DNA sequence: TGTGCCAGCAGTCCCCGCACCACACGACAGGGGAGGGTCACCGGGGAGCTGTTTTTT.

V and J are TRBV7-9 and TRBJ2-7; D not certain. The CDR3 has 15 amino acids. The V gene's germline CDR1 is SEHNR and CDR2 FQNEAQ (reference sequence). Trimming removed 2 bases at V and 6 bases at J, with 17 bases between. The CDR3 protein is CASSLFPPRVSEQYF. The CDR3 region has the DNA TGTGCCAGCAGCTTATTTCCACCGCGAGTTTCCGAGCAGTACTTC.

The table lists this clone with a few counts. This chain links TRBV27 with TRBJ1-2; 8 bases align to TRBD1. The CDR3 extends over 16 amino acids. Germline lookup yields CDR1 MNHEY and CDR2 SMNVEV (reference sequence). The junction had 15 bases not matched to a gene; V was cut back by 4 bases and J by 8 bases. CDR3 in DNA: TGTGCCAGCAGTTCGCCGTCCCGGGACAGGTTTCGGGGCTACACCTTC. It translates to CASSSPSRDRFRGYTF.

V and J are TRBV27 and TRBJ2-1, with TRBD1 matching over 7 bases. V trimming: 3 bases; J trimming: 4 bases; junction bases outside the gene matches: 6. Looked up from germline, CDR1 is MNHEY and CDR2 is SMNVEV (reference sequence). The CDR3 length is 15 residues. The DNA for the CDR3 is TGTGCCAGCAGTTTTATTTTGGACAGGTACAATGAGCAGTTCTTC. Encoded protein: CASSFILDRYNEQFF.

The gene calls are TRBV28 and TRBJ2-7; D remains unclear. The germline gives CDR1 MDHEN, CDR2 SYDVKM. This CDR3 is built from 12 residues. Trimming removed 3 bases at V and 5 bases at J, with 8 bases between. CDR3 residues: CASSFNFHEQYF. Written as DNA, the CDR3 is TGTGCCAGCAGTTTCAACTTTCACGAGCAGTACTTC.

This chain joins TRBV25-1 and TRBJ2-3; D gene ambiguous. Germline CDR1 MGHDK, CDR2 SYGVNS. This CDR3 is built from 11 residues. Trimming took 6 bases from V and 4 from J, leaving 5 bases between them. Here the CDR3 reads CASRFSDTQYF. The CDR3 coding sequence is TGTGCCAGCAGGTTCTCAGATACGCAGTATTTT.

The genes are TRBV10-3 and TRBJ2-7; D is ambiguous. Germline values: CDR1 ENHRY, CDR2 SYGVKD. There are 12 residues in the CDR3. V was pared by 10 bases and J by 5 bases, with 15 bases between. The CDR3 region is CATLSRLNEQYF. The CDR3 DNA is TGTGCCACCCTGTCGCGGCTCAACGAGCAGTACTTC.

This clone was counted once. CDR3 sequence: CASSLWVTGGPGYTF. CDR3 bases: TGTGCCAGCAGTTTATGGGTGACAGGGGGCCCTGGCTACACCTTC. The V call is TRBV28, the J call TRBJ1-2; 10 positions match TRBD1. The CDR3 length is 15 residues. CDR1 MDHEN and CDR2 SYDVKM come from the germline V gene. V was pared by 0 bases and J by 7 bases, with 5 bases of the junction left unmatched.

V is TRBV5-8 and J is TRBJ2-6, with TRBD1 as a possible D gene (6 bases). CDR1 SGHTS and CDR2 YDEGEE come from the germline V gene. The V end was cut by 6 bases, the J end by 4 bases, with 17 bases between. This CDR3 is 16 amino acids long. The CDR3 nucleotides are TGTGCCAGCAACCTTGTGAGGGGGACCGGGGCCAACGTCCTGACTTTC. This codes for CASNLVRGTGANVLTF. Variable domain in full (rest from reference TRBV5-8 and TRBJ2-6): EAGVTQSPTHLIKTRGQQATLRCSPISGHTSVYWYQQALGLGLQFLLWYDEGEERNRGNFPPRFSGRQFPNYSSELNVNALELEDSALYLCASNLVRGTGANVLTFGAGSRLTVL.

The chain has TRBV6-5 and TRBJ1-4, with unresolved D. Trimming took 5 bases from V and 3 from J, leaving 7 bases between them. From germline, CDR1 is MNHEY and CDR2 SVGAGI. The CDR3 is 13 residues long. This CDR3 reads CASSRVPNEKLFF. CDR3 nucleotide sequence: TGTGCCAGCAGTCGGGTGCCTAATGAAAAACTGTTTTTT.

V usage is TRBV4-2 and J usage is TRBJ1-3, with 7 bases lining up with TRBD1. Unmatched junction bases numbered 14, after V lost 0 bases and J lost 9 bases. The CDR3 runs 17 residues. Germline V gene sequence: CDR1 LGHNA, CDR2 YNFKEQ. In nucleotides, the CDR3 is TGTGCCAGCAGCCAAGACTTAGGGCAGGGGGGTAGAAGCACCATATATTTT. Translating gives CASSQDLGQGGRSTIYF.

CDR3 nucleotide sequence: TGTGCCTGGAGTGTGCATCGGGCGGGAGAGTACGAGCAGTACTTC. Residues: CAWSVHRAGEYEQYF. This rearrangement joins TRBV30 to TRBJ2-7; 7 bases line up with TRBD2. Per the germline V gene, CDR1 is GTSNPN and CDR2 is SVGIG (reference sequence). Trimming at V came to 0 bases and at J to 4 bases, leaving 9 bases not matched to a gene. The CDR3 is made up of 15 amino acids.

The chain links TRBV9 to TRBJ1-1; D gene uncertain. The germline V gene encodes CDR1 SGDLS and CDR2 YYNGEE. V lost 2 bases and J lost 0, with 17 bases in between. The CDR3 contains 17 residues. CDR3 bases: TGTGCCAGCAGCGTCGACCCCCCGGGGTCAGTGAACACTGAAGCTTTCTTT. Translation gives CASSVDPPGSVNTEAFF.

The chain employs TRBV6-6 and TRBJ2-7; 7 nucleotides line up with TRBD1. This CDR3 is 16 amino acids long. J gave up 2 bases and V 5 bases, and 12 bases lay outside the gene matches. Germline V gives CDR1 MNHNY, CDR2 SVGAGI (reference sequence). The CDR3 DNA sequence: TGTGCCAGCAGTCTTCGTGCCGGGGACAGTACCTACGAGCAGTACTTC. Its translation is CASSLRAGDSTYEQYF.

The J gene is TRBJ1-6, the V gene TRBV7-2; the match to TRBD1 covers 7 bases. V gave up 5 bases and J gave up 8 bases; unmatched junction bases: 15. This CDR3 contains 17 residues. CDR1 and CDR2 from the germline V gene are SGHTA and FQGNSA. The CDR3 nucleotides read TGTGCCAGCAGCCTACCGACAGGGACCGCTGCGGATTCACCCCTCCACTTT. Translating it yields CASSLPTGTAADSPLHF.